This T cell receptor (beta chain) came from a study of shared clonotypes between healthy human individuals. Study details: Donors had three CD4 naive, three CD4 memory, two CD8 naive and one CD8 memory plate apiece.

The J segment lost 8 bases and the V segment lost 6 bases, leaving 8 bases of the junction unmatched. The CDR3 loop spans 14 amino acids. Germline CDR1 MNHNS, CDR2 SASEGT. At deep level, the assay was performed. Sequencing was performed with immunoSEQ multiplex PCR; in TCRdb, only in-frame clones are kept and a portion is missing. The table has 2 million to 2.5 million clones, approximately 96% seen once. The study, taken as a whole, reports: The study generally estimated greater richness for naive than memory subsets. A reduction in generation probabilities was seen for non-shared clonotypes relative to those shared by all four donors.

A remark on this clone: Its antigen is as yet unknown.

The chain employs TRBV6-1 and TRBJ1-3; 9 nucleotides agree with TRBD1. The material sequenced was naive CD4+ T cells sorted from blood. This sample's subset: CD45RA+ positively selected. This clonotype was obtained from a man aged 18 to 35 in good health. CDR3 coding DNA: TGTGCCAGCAGCGTTCCGGGACAGGGTTACACCATATATTTT. Its protein is CASSVPGQGYTIYF.